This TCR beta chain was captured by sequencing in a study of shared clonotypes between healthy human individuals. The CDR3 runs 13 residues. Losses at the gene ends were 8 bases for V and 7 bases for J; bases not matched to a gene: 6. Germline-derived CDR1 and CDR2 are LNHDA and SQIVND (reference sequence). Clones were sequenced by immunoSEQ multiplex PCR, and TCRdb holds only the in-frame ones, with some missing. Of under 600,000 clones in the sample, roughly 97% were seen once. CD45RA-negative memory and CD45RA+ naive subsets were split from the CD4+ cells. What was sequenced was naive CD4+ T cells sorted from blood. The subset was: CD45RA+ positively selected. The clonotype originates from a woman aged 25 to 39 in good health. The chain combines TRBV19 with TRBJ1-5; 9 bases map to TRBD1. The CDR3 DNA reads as TGTGCCAGTCACGGACAGGGGAACCAGCCCCAGCATTTT. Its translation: CASHGQGNQPQHF.